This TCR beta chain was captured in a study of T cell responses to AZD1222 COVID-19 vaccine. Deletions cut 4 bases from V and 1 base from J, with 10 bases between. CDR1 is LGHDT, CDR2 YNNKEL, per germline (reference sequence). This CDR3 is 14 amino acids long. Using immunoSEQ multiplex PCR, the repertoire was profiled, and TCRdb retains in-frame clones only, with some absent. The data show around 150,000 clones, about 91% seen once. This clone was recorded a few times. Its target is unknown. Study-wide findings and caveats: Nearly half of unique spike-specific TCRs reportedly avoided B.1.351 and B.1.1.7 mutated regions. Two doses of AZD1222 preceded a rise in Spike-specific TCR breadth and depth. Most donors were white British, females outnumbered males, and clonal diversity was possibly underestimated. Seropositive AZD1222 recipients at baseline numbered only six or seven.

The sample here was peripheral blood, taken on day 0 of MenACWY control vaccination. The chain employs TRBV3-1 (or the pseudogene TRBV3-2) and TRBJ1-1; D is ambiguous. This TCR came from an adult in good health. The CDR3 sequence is CASSPSEANTEAFF. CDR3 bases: TGTGCCAGCAGCCCCTCAGAGGCGAACACTGAAGCTTTCTTT.